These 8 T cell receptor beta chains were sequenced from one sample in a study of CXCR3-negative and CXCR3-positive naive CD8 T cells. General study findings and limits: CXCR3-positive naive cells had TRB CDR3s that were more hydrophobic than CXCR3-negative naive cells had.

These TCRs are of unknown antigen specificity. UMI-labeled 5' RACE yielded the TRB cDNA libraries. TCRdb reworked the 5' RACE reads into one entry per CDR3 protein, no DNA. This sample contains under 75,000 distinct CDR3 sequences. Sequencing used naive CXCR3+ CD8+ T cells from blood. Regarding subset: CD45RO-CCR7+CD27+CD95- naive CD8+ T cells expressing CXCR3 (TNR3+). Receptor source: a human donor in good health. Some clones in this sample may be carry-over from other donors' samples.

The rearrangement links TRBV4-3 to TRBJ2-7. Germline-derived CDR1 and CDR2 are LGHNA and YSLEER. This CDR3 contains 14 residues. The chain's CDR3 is CASSHRTAHYEQYF.

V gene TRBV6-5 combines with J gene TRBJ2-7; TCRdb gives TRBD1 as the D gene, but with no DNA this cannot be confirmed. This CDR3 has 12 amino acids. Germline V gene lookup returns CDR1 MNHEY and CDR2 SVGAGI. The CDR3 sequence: CASGGATYEQYF.

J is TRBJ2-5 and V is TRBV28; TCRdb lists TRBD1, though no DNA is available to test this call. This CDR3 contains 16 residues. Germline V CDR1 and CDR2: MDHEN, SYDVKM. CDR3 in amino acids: CASREYRDRIGETQYF.

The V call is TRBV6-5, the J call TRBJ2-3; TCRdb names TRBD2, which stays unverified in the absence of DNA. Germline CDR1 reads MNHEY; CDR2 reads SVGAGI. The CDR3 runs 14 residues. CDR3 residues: CASSYFQGRDTQYF.

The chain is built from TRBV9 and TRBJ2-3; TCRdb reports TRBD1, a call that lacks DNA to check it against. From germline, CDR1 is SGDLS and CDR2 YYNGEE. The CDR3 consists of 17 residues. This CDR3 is CASSVGPGDTSTDTQYF.

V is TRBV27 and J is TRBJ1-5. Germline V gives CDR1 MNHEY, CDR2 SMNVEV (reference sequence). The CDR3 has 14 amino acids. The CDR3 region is CASSRGIGNQPQHF.

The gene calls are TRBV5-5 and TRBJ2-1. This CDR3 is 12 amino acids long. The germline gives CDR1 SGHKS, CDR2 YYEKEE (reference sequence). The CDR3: CASSLAHNEQLF. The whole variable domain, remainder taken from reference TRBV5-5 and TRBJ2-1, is DAGVTQSPTHLIKTRGQQVTLRCSPISGHKSVSWYQQVLGQGPQFIFQYYEKEERGRGNFPDRFSARQFPNYSSELNVNALLLGDSALYLCASSLAHNEQLFGPGTRLTVL.

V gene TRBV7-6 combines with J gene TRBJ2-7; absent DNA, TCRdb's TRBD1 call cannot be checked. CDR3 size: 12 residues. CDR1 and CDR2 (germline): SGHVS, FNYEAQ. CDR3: CASSFSGREQYF. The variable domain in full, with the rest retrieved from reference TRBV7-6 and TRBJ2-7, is GAGVSQSPRYKVTKRGQDVALRCDPISGHVSLYWYRQALGQGPEFLTYFNYEAQQDKSGLPNDRFSAERPEGSISTLTIQRTEQRDSAMYRCASSFSGREQYFGPGTRLTVT.